This TCR beta chain was captured in a study of T cell repertoires in cytomegalovirus infection (dated by TCRdb to about 2019). For the study in its entirety: Peptide stimulations targeted recently identified HLA-C-restricted CMV epitopes, whose presentation resists viral immunomodulation, together with well-studied HLA-B-restricted epitopes. Because public TCR beta signatures pointed to carriage of CMV infection together with the matching HLA type, the HLA type of each donor mattered for the analysis. What the study reported, not specific to this receptor: The ex vivo response was dominated by HLA-C-restricted CMV-specific TCR beta clonotypes, and the single most frequent clonotype in two of eight donors was supplied by these HLA-C-restricted clonotypes. Carriers of CMV infection plus the relevant HLA type were discriminated by the cumulative frequency of public TCR beta family members in the study cohort and in an independent roughly 400-donor cohort.

Details on this clonotype: Its antigen is currently not known. No base quality values were provided; no much bigger clone lies one nucleotide off.

TCRdb records Illumina HiSeq 1500 as the sequencer. TCRdb cleaned the public reads at Q25 with fastp, built clones with MiXCR and kept in-frame beta chains. Duplicate CDR3 protein sequences are folded into a single record with the most common DNA and genes. The sample includes a few hundred thousand distinct CDR3 sequences, with roughly 43% observed a single time. The ten largest clones take up around 48% of the sample. The treatment or condition label here, explained by the study, means: in vitro stimulation with specific CMV peptide epitopes to enrich CMV-specific T cells. CDR1 MGHRA and CDR2 YSYEKL were looked up in the germline V gene. V is pruned by 4 bases and J by 8 bases, leaving 13 bases of the junction without a gene match. Including the terminal cysteine and phenylalanine, the CDR3 comprises 15 residues. Only CDR3 DNA is held: 45 bases, read in frame from base 1.

Rearrangement joined TRBV4-1 to TRBJ1-2; 7 junctional bases match TRBD1. The sequence came from a human donor in good health (CMV status not recorded). Some clones in this sample may be carry-over from other donors' samples. The material sequenced was cultured PBMCs, taken from culture after CMV antigen stimulation. The sequenced DNA: TGCGCCAGCAGCCCCACCGGGAAGGGGGCGGGAGGCTACACCTTC. The translation is CASSPTGKGAGGYTF.